This T cell receptor beta chain was identified in a study of Graves' ophthalmopathy and Graves' hyperthyroidism (dated by TCRdb to the late 2010s). In terms of the full investigation: Peripheral blood was collected at initial diagnosis, before any treatment. To tell Graves' ophthalmopathy apart from Graves' hyperthyroidism, and to predict which patients would progress to ophthalmopathy, the study relied on TCR beta repertoire signatures. In total, approximately 130 blood samples were TCR-sequenced: fewer than 50 ophthalmopathy, about 75 hyperthyroidism and roughly 17 hyperthyroidism-to-ophthalmopathy patients. To explore V-J signatures that distinguish ophthalmopathy from hyperthyroidism, a discovery set of under 110 patients was enrolled, made up of 43 with ophthalmopathy and some 56 with stable hyperthyroidism. An independent validation cohort comprised under 20 hyperthyroidism patients and 15 to 17 patients who later progressed from hyperthyroidism to ophthalmopathy. In about six hyperthyroidism patients, the T-cell repertoire of thyroid tissue was compared with the T-cell repertoire of blood. Following sample collection, hyperthyroidism patients were given methimazole at a starting dose of 30 mg daily, and ophthalmopathy patients were given high-dose intravenous methylprednisolone. The 90 to 100 discovery patients were randomly split 7:3 into training and test sets.

The CDR3 sequence holds 15 residues, the cysteine and phenylalanine included. Only the CDR3 DNA stays, 45 bases, in frame from base 1. V is clipped by 3 bases and J by 0 bases, and the sequence between their germline boundaries is 9 bases long. What the authors observed across the whole study: Most of the expanded thyroid clonotypes with a frequency above 0.001 were also detected in blood, and it was suggested that the thyroid immune response may be reflected by blood repertoires. In cross-validation, the 13-signature model distinguished ophthalmopathy from stable hyperthyroidism with roughly 90% sensitivity and about 84% specificity, and in the test set the corresponding values were around 80% and 75%. Sample size was not predetermined statistically, and investigators were not blinded to group allocation. In validation, the model predicted ophthalmopathy progression with over 60% sensitivity and about 73% specificity; some 13 predicted patients were CT-confirmed with GO in a median of approximately six months.

Patients with ophthalmopathy had moderately to severely active disease, with a Clinical Activity Score of 3 or more, a NOSPECS grade of 4 or more, and a disease duration of less than 3 months. Patients with other autoimmune diseases, uncontrolled infections, pregnancy or lactation were excluded. Clinical symptoms, serum thyroxine, TRAb, thyroid ultrasound and orbital computed tomography formed the basis of the diagnosis. PBMCs were isolated from about 9 ml of fresh peripheral blood by Ficoll-Paque density gradient centrifugation. Total RNA was extracted with Trizol reagent and quality-checked on an Agilent 2100 Bioanalyzer. TCR beta CDR3 regions were amplified from RNA transcripts for repertoire sequencing. HTBI primers and the Qiagen OneStep RT-PCR kit were used in a first-round RT-PCR, which was followed by a second-round multiplex PCR, size selection and purification. Sequencing of the libraries was carried out on an Illumina HiSeq2000 in paired-end mode with 100 bp reads. The study's processing was this. SOAPnuke was used for read processing, and reads with adapters, uncalled bases, a mean Phred below 15, or no exact constant-primer or identifier match were discarded. COPE v1.2.5 was used to merge high-quality paired reads. Each unique nucleotide sequence was defined as a clonotype, and clonotypes were aligned to IMGT TRB V, D and J references with MiTCR v1.1. The analysis was limited to V-J combinations with a frequency above 0.0001, which together covered 99.2% of the repertoires. For each V-J combination, a TCR clonal expansion and chaos score was defined as F50 clonal expansion divided by the chaos observed in the TCRdist matrix. Welch's t-statistics and random forest were used to reduce the features to roughly 14 V-J combinations, which were then used as input to a naive Bayes classifier. The similarity between thyroid and blood repertoires was quantified using the Morisita-Horn index. The raw public reads went through TCRdb reprocessing: fastp at Q25, MiXCR clone calling, in-frame beta chains kept. Under each unique CDR3 protein, matching rows form one entry showing the most common genes and DNA. The authors' filters were not applied to this entry. The sample table lists roughly 480,000 distinct CDR3 sequences, roughly an eighth of them with a count of one. The biggest ten clones account for approximately 9.8% of the sample.

Comments on this clonotype: No cognate antigen has been identified for it. There are no base qualities to consult, and no much larger clone falls within one base.

The sequence is built from TRBV12-3 or TRBV12-4 and TRBJ1-5; the D gene remains uncertain. The receptor was isolated from a woman in her twenties or thirties with Graves' ophthalmopathy. Donor details come from another sample of the same person, matched by shared clones. Input material: blood. The CDR3 is CASSLGWNSNQPQHF. Read as DNA, the sequence is TGTGCCAGCAGTTTGGGGTGGAATAGCAATCAGCCCCAGCATTTT.